The following is a T cell receptor (beta chain) sequence with its context. Its antigen is not identified. The data belong to a study of T cell responses to AZD1222 COVID-19 vaccine. This CDR3 comprises 13 residues. V trimming: 6 bases; J trimming: 6 bases; junction bases outside the gene matches: 4. From germline, CDR1 is LGHNT and CDR2 FRNRAP. Study findings and constraints: Recipients of AZD1222 seropositive at baseline numbered only 6 or 7. Sampling that yielded the repertoires occurred only after the peak T cell response.

Using immunoSEQ multiplex PCR, the repertoire was profiled, and TCRdb retains in-frame clones only, with some absent. Of 90,000 to 120,000 clones detected, 87% appear once; the ten largest clones hold around 2.3%. Sample: peripheral blood, taken 28 days after the second AZD1222 dose. This clonotype was sampled from an adult who received the AZD1222 COVID-19 vaccine. The V gene is TRBV12-5, the J gene TRBJ2-7; 11 bases are a match to TRBD2. CDR3: CASGLAGVSEQYF. The CDR3 DNA is TGTGCTAGTGGACTAGCGGGAGTAAGCGAGCAGTACTTC.